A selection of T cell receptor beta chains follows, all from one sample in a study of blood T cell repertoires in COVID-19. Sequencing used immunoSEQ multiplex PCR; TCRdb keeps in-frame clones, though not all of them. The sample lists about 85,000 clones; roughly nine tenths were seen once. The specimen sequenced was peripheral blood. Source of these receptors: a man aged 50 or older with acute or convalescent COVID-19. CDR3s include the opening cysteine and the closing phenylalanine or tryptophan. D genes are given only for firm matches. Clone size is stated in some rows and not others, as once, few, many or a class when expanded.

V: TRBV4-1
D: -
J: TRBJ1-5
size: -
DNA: TGCGCCAGCAGGCCGGGGGGCGCGGGACCGCAGCCCCAGCATTTT
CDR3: CASRPGGAGPQPQHF

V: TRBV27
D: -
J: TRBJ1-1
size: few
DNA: TGTGCCACCCGGGACAATGAGAACACTGAAGCTTTCTTT
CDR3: CATRDNENTEAFF

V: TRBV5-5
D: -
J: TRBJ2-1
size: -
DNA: TGTGCCAGCAGCTCTGAACTAAACAATGAGCAGTTCTTC
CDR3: CASSSELNNEQFF

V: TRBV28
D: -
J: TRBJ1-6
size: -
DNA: TGTGCCACCGGTAATTCACCCCTCCACTTT
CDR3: CATGNSPLHF

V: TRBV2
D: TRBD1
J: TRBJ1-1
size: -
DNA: TGTGCCAGCATGGGGACAGGGGGCGCGGGCACTGAAGCTTTCTTT
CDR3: CASMGTGGAGTEAFF

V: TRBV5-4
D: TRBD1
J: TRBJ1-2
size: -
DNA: TGTGCCAGCAGCGTTAGGACAGGGGACTACACCTTC
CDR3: CASSVRTGDYTF

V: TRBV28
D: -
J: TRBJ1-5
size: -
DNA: TGTGCCAGCAGTATATTACACCAGCCCCAGCATTTT
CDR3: CASSILHQPQHF

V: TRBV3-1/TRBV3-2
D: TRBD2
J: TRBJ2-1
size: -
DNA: TGTGCCAGCAGCCACCGGAGCGGGGTGTCCTACAATGAGCAGTTCTTC
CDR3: CASSHRSGVSYNEQFF

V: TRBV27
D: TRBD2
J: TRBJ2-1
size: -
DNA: TGTGCCAGCAGTTTCTTGGGGACTAGCAGCTACAATGAGCAGTTCTTC
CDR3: CASSFLGTSSYNEQFF

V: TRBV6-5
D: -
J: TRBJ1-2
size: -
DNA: TGTGCCAGCAGGTCTAACCGGGACAATAACTATGGCTACACCTTC
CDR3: CASRSNRDNNYGYTF

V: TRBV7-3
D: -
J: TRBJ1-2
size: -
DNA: TGTGCCAGCAGCTCTCAGATGGGGAGTTACACCTTC
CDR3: CASSSQMGSYTF

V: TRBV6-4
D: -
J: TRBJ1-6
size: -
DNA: TGTGCCAGCAACCTGAGGGGGGGGCTTAATTCACCCCTCCACTTT
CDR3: CASNLRGGLNSPLHF

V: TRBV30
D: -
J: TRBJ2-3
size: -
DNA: TGTGCCTGGAGTTGGACAGTTACAGATACGCAGTATTTT
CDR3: CAWSWTVTDTQYF

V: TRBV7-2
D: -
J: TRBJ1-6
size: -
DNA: TGTGCCAGCAGCCCGGGAAGGCGATATAATTCACCCCTCCACTTT
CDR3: CASSPGRRYNSPLHF

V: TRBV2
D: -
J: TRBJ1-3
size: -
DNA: TGTGCCAGCAGTCCTCCAGGGGTTCGCTCTGGAAACACCATATATTTT
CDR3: CASSPPGVRSGNTIYF

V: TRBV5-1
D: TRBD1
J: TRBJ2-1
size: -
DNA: TGCGCCAGCAGCCCTGGGACAGGGATCAATGAGCAGTTCTTC
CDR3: CASSPGTGINEQFF

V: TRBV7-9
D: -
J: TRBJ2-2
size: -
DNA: TGTGCCAGCCAAGCCCGGACTAAGAACACCGGGGAGCTGTTTTTT
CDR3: CASQARTKNTGELFF

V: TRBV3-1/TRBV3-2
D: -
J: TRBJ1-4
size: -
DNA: TGTGCCAGCAGCCAAGGCAGGAATAATGAAAAACTGTTTTTT
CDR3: CASSQGRNNEKLFF

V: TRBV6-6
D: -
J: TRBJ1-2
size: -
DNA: TGTGCCAGCAGTAAAGGGGCGAATTATGGCTACACCTTC
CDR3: CASSKGANYGYTF

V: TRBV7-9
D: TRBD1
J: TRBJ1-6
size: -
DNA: TGTGCCAGCAGCTTAGGAGGGGACAGGGGAGAATCTTCACCCCTCCACTTT
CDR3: CASSLGGDRGESSPLHF

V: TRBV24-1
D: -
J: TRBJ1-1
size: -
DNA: TGTGCCACCAGTGCCTCCGGGACACAGAACACTGAAGCTTTCTTT
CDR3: CATSASGTQNTEAFF

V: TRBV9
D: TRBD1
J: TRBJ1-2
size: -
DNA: TGTGCCAGCAGCGTATATCGGCAGGGGGCCTATGGCTACACCTTC
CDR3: CASSVYRQGAYGYTF

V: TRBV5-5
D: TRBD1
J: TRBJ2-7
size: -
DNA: TGTGCCAGCAGCCCAATGACAGGGAGCTCCTACGAGCAGTACTTC
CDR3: CASSPMTGSSYEQYF

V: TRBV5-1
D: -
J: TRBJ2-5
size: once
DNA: TGCGCCAGCAGCCGGGACACGCAAGAGACCCAGTACTTC
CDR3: CASSRDTQETQYF

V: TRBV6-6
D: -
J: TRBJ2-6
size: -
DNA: TGTGCCAGCAGCCGAAAAAGCCACAGGGAATCAGGGGCCAACGTCCTGACTTTC
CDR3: CASSRKSHRESGANVLTF

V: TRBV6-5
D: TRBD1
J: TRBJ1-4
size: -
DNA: TGTGCCAGCAGTTACAGCCGGACAGGGAGAGGTGAAAAACTGTTTTTT
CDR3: CASSYSRTGRGEKLFF

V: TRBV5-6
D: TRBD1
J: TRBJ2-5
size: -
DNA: TGTGCCAGCAGCCGGGACAGGGTGGGAGAGACCCAGTACTTC
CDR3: CASSRDRVGETQYF

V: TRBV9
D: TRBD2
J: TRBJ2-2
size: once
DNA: TGTGCCAGCAGCGCTCGGGAGGTCCCGAACACCGGGGAGCTGTTTTTT
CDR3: CASSAREVPNTGELFF

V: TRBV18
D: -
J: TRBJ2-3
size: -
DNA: TGTGCCAGCTCACCTTCGGGTACGGATACGCAGTATTTT
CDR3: CASSPSGTDTQYF

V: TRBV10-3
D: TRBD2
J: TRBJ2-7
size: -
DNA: TGTGCCATCACGGAGCGGGAGGCCCACGAGCAGTACTTC
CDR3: CAITEREAHEQYF

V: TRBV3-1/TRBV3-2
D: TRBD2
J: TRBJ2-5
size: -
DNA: TGTGCCAGCAGCCAAGATAACCTAGCGGGGGGCGGGGAGACCCAGTACTTC
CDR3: CASSQDNLAGGGETQYF

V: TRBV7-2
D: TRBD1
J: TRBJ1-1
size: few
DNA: TGTGCCAGCAGCCCCCACAGGGGGAACACTGAAGCTTTCTTT
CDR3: CASSPHRGNTEAFF

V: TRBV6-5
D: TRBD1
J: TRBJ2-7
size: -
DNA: TGTGCCACGGACAGGGGAGACAAGCAGTACTTC
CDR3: CATDRGDKQYF

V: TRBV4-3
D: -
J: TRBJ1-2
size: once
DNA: TGCGCCAGCAGCCAAGATACCGCGGACTATGGCTACACCTTC
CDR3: CASSQDTADYGYTF

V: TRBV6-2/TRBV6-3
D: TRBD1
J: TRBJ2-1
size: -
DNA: TGTGCCAGCAGTACCAGACAGGGGCCATACAATGAGCAGTTCTTC
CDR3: CASSTRQGPYNEQFF

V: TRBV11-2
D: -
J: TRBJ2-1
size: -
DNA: TGTGCCAGCAGCTTCCAAACAATAGCTGTTGAGCAGTTCTTC
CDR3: CASSFQTIAVEQFF

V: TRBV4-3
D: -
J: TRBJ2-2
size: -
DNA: TGCGCCAGCAGCCCTCTCACAGGGAAAGGCCCCGGGGAGCTGTTTTTT
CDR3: CASSPLTGKGPGELFF

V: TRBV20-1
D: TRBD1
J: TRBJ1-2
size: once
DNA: TGCAGTGCGCGACAGGGAAATGGCTACACCTTC
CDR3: CSARQGNGYTF

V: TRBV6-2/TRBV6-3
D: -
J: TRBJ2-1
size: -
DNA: TGTGCCAGCAGTTTGGGCTGGAATGAGCAGTTCTTC
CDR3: CASSLGWNEQFF

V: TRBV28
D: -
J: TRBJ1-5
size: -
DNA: TGTGCCAGCAGTATACAGGGATCGGCTCAGCCCCAGCATTTT
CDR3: CASSIQGSAQPQHF

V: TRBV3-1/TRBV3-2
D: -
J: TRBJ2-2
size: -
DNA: TGTGCCAGCAGCCAAACAAGAATCACCGGGGAGCTGTTTTTT
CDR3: CASSQTRITGELFF

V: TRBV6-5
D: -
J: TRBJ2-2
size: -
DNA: TGTGCCAGCAGTTACTTCCGAGGGCGGTCCACCGGGGAGCTGTTTTTT
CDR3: CASSYFRGRSTGELFF

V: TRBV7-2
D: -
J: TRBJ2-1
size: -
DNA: TGTGCCAGCAGCTTCAGCGAGGCGGAGCAGTTCTTC
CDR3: CASSFSEAEQFF

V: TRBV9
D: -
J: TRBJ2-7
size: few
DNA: TGTGCCAGCAGCGCGGAGAATACCCACGAGCAGTACTTC
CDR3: CASSAENTHEQYF

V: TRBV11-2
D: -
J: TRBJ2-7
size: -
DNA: TGTGCCAGCAGCCCCCTAGACGGTGTCTGGGGGCAGCAGTACTTC
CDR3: CASSPLDGVWGQQYF

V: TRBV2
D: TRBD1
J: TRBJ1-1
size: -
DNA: TGTGCCACGTCGACAGGGACCACTGAAGCTTTCTTT
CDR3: CATSTGTTEAFF

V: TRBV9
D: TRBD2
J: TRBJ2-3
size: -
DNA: TGTGCCAGCAGCGTAGAAGGGGGTAGCGGGAGCACGCAGTATTTT
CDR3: CASSVEGGSGSTQYF

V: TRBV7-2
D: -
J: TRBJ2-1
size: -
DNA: TGTGCCAGCAGCTTCGGGGGTATAAATGAGCAGTTCTTC
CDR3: CASSFGGINEQFF

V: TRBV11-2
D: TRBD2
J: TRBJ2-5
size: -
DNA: TGTGCCAGCAGGAGAATAGGAGGGGCTAGCGGGGGGCGAGAGACCCAGTACTTC
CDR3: CASRRIGGASGGRETQYF

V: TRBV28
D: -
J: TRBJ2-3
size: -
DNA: TGTGCCAGCAGTCCCCGACAGACAGATACGCAGTATTTT
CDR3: CASSPRQTDTQYF

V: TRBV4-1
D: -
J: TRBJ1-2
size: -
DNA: TGCGCCAGCAGCCCGACAGTACTCTATGGCTACACCTTC
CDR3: CASSPTVLYGYTF

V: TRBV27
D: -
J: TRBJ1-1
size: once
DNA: TGTGCCAGCAGCCCCTCAGGCCGGAACACTGAAGCTTTCTTT
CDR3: CASSPSGRNTEAFF

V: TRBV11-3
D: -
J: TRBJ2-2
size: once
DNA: TGTGCCAGCAGCAACAAACAAATAGGAGCCGGGGAGCTGTTTTTT
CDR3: CASSNKQIGAGELFF

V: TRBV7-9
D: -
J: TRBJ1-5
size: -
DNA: TGTGCCAGCAGCTCACAGGGTGCGAGGGAGCCCCAGCATTTT
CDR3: CASSSQGAREPQHF

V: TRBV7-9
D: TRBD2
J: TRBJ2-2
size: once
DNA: TGTGCCAGCTTATTACTAGCGGGCACCGGGGAGCTGTTTTTT
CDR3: CASLLLAGTGELFF

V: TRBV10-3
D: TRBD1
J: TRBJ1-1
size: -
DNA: TGTGCCATCAAGATGGCAGGGGGCACTGAAGCTTTCTTT
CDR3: CAIKMAGGTEAFF

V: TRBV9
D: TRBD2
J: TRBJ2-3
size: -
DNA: TGTGCCAGCAGCCCCCGACTAGCGGGGGGGCCCGGAGATACGCAGTATTTT
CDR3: CASSPRLAGGPGDTQYF

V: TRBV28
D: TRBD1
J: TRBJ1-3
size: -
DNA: TGTGCCAGCAGTTCGGACAGGCGGAATGGAAACACCATATATTTT
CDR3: CASSSDRRNGNTIYF

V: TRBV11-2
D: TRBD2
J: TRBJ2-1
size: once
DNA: TGTGCCAGCACCTATAGCGGGAGAAGGACCTACAATGAGCAGTTCTTC
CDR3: CASTYSGRRTYNEQFF

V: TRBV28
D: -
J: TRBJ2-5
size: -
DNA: TGTGCCAGCAGTTTATTAGGGGGTGAATCAGAGACCCAGTACTTC
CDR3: CASSLLGGESETQYF